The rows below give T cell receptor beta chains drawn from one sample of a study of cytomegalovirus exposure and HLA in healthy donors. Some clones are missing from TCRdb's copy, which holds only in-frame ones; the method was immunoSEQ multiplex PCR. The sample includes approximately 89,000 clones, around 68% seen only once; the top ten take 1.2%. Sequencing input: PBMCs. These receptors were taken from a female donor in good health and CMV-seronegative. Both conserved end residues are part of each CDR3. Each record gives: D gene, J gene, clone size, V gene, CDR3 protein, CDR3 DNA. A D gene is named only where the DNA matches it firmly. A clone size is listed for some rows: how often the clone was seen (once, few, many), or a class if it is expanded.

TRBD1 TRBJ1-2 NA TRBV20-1 CSAPDRGYTF TGCAGTGCCCCGGACAGGGGCTACACCTTC
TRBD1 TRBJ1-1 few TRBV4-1 CASSQGGQGHIEAFF TGCGCCAGCAGCCAAGGGGGACAGGGCCATATTGAAGCTTTCTTT
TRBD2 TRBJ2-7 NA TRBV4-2 CASSQEGLAGSYEQYF TGTGCCAGCAGCCAAGAAGGACTAGCGGGCTCCTACGAGCAGTACTTC
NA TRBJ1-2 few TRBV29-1 CSVGPSVAEIYGYTF TGCAGCGTTGGGCCCTCAGTAGCTGAGATCTATGGCTACACCTTC
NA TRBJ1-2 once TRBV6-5 CASRAPLYGYTF TGTGCCAGCAGGGCTCCCCTCTATGGCTACACCTTC
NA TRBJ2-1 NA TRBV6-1 CASSYDNEQFF TGTGCCAGCAGCTACGACAATGAGCAGTTCTTC
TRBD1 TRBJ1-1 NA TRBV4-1 CASSRQDREDTEAFF TGCGCCAGCAGCCGTCAGGACAGGGAAGACACTGAAGCTTTCTTT
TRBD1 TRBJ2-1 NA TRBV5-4 CASSSGSGQGAVEQFF TGTGCCAGCAGCTCCGGTAGCGGACAGGGGGCTGTTGAGCAGTTCTTC
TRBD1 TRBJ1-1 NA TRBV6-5 CASSLGTGTNTEAFF TGTGCCAGCAGTTTAGGGACAGGGACGAACACTGAAGCTTTCTTT
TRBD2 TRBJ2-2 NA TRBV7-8 CASSLTSGRPNTGELFF TGTGCCAGCAGCTTGACTAGCGGGAGACCGAACACCGGGGAGCTGTTTTTT
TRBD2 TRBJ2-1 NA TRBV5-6 CASSRPSTSGFYEQFF TGTGCCAGCAGTCGCCCCTCGACTAGCGGATTCTATGAGCAGTTCTTC
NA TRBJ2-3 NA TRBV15 CATSRLTSSRGFTDTQYF TGTGCCACCAGCAGGTTGACTAGTAGCAGGGGGTTCACAGATACGCAGTATTTT
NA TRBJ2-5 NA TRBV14 CASSQERGQNWETQYF TGTGCCAGCAGCCAAGAGCGGGGCCAAAACTGGGAGACCCAGTACTTC
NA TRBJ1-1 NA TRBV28 CASSLVSVNTEAFF TGTGCCAGCAGTTTGGTTTCGGTGAACACTGAAGCTTTCTTT
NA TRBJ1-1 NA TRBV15 CATSRGGPNTEAFF TGTGCCACCAGCAGAGGTGGCCCGAACACTGAAGCTTTCTTT
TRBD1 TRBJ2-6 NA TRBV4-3 CASSQDRGTGANVLTF TGCGCCAGCAGCCAGGACAGGGGGACTGGGGCCAACGTCCTGACTTTC
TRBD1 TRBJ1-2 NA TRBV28 CASSSPTGVDYGYTF TGTGCCAGCAGTTCTCCGACAGGGGTGGACTATGGCTACACCTTC
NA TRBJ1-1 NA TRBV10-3 CAISEGPKNTEAFF TGTGCCATCAGTGAGGGCCCCAAGAACACTGAAGCTTTCTTT
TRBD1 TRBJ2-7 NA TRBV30 CAWSVRTGVGEQYF TGTGCCTGGAGTGTACGGACAGGGGTCGGGGAGCAGTACTTC
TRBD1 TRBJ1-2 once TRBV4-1 CASSLAPGQGPFYTF TGCGCCAGCAGCCTTGCGCCGGGACAGGGCCCCTTCTACACCTTC
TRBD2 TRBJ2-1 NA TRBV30 CAWSRDLAGYNEQFF TGTGCCTGGAGCCGGGATCTAGCGGGATACAATGAGCAGTTCTTC
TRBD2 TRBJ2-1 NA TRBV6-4 CASSEVGLAGANEQFF TGTGCCAGCAGTGAAGTCGGTCTAGCGGGGGCCAATGAGCAGTTCTTC
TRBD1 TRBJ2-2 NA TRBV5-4 CASLLRSGTGGTGELFF TGTGCCAGCCTCCTGCGCTCCGGGACAGGGGGCACCGGGGAGCTGTTTTTT
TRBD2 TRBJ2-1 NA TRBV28 CASIRRTSSYNEQFF TGTGCCAGCATCCGACGGACTAGCTCCTACAATGAGCAGTTCTTC
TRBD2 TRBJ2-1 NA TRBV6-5 CASRRSGNTYNEQFF TGTGCCAGCAGACGAAGCGGGAACACCTACAATGAGCAGTTCTTC
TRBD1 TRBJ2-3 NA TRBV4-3 CASSLTGADTQYF TGCGCCAGCAGCCTCACAGGGGCAGATACGCAGTATTTT
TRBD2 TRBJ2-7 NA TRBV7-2 CASRLLAGNEYEQYF TGTGCCAGCAGACTACTAGCGGGGAATGAGTACGAGCAGTACTTC
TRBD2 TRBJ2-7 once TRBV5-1 CASSSPYAGGPYEQYF TGCGCCAGCAGCTCTCCTTATGCGGGAGGGCCTTACGAGCAGTACTTC
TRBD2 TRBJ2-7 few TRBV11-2 CASSPSTSGNYEQYF TGTGCCAGCAGCCCCTCGACTAGCGGAAACTACGAGCAGTACTTC
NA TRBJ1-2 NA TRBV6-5 CASSYIRGSGYTF TGTGCCAGCAGTTACATCCGGGGGTCGGGCTACACCTTC
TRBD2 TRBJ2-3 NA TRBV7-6 CASSSPTSGGVRTDTQYF TGTGCCAGCAGCTCGCCGACTAGCGGGGGGGTGAGGACAGATACGCAGTATTTT
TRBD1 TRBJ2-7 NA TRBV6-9 CANWSWGQGAKVQYF TGTGCCAACTGGAGTTGGGGACAGGGGGCAAAGGTGCAGTACTTC
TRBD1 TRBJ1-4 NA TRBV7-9 CASSSGGFNEKLFF TGTGCCAGCAGTTCAGGGGGTTTTAATGAAAAACTGTTTTTT
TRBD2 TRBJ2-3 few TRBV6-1 CASTLTSADTQYF TGTGCCAGCACCTTGACTAGCGCAGATACGCAGTATTTT
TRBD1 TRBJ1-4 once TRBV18 CASSAGTDEKLFF TGTGCCAGCTCAGCCGGGACAGATGAAAAACTGTTTTTT
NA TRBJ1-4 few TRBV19 CASSIVSAGEGKLFF TGTGCCAGTAGTATAGTATCGGCAGGGGAGGGAAAACTGTTTTTT
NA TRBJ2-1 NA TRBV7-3 CASSGKASYYNEQFF TGTGCCAGCAGCGGAAAGGCTAGCTACTACAATGAGCAGTTCTTC
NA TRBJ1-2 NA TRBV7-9 CASSLDGGASYTF TGTGCCAGCAGCTTAGATGGGGGCGCGAGCTACACCTTC
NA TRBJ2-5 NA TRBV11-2 CASSPEVETQYF TGTGCCAGCAGCCCTGAGGTGGAGACCCAGTACTTC
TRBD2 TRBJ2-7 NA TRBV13 CASSLGIRASGRAKSYEQYF TGTGCCAGCAGCTTAGGAATTAGGGCTAGCGGGAGGGCCAAGTCCTACGAGCAGTACTTC
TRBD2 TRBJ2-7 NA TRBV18 CASSPRGTSGGYEQYF TGTGCCAGCTCACCCCGAGGGACTAGCGGGGGTTACGAGCAGTACTTC
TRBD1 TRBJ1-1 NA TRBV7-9 CASSWGQGNTEAFF TGTGCCAGCAGCTGGGGACAGGGGAACACTGAAGCTTTCTTT
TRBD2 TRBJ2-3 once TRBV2 CASSARTSGGNYHNTQYF TGTGCCAGCAGTGCTAGGACTAGCGGGGGGAACTATCACAATACGCAGTATTTT
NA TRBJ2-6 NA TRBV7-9 CASSLDSWSGANVLTF TGTGCCAGCAGCTTGGACAGTTGGTCTGGGGCCAACGTCCTGACTTTC
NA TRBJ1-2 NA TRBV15 CATSRGQNYGYTF TGTGCCACCAGCCGGGGACAAAACTATGGCTACACCTTC
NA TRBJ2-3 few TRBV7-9 CASTNTDTQYF TGTGCCAGCACCAACACAGATACGCAGTATTTT
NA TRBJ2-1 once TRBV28 CASSLRGWIPYNEQFF TGTGCCAGCAGTTTAAGGGGATGGATACCCTACAATGAGCAGTTCTTC
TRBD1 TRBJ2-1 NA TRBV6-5 CASSTGQVYEQFF TGTGCCAGCAGTACAGGACAGGTTTATGAGCAGTTCTTC
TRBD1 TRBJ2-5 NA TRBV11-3 CASSRTGKETQYF TGTGCCAGCAGCCGGACAGGGAAAGAGACCCAGTACTTC
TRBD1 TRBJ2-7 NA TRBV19 CASGTGLSYEQYF TGTGCCAGTGGGACAGGCCTTTCCTACGAGCAGTACTTC
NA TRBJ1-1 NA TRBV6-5 CASRASRVGTEAFF TGTGCCAGCAGGGCAAGCAGGGTGGGCACTGAAGCTTTCTTT
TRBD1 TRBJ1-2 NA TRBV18 CASSPGTGEYGYTF TGTGCCAGCTCACCCGGGACAGGGGAATATGGCTACACCTTC
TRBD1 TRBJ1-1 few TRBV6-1 CASSEAGDRAFF TGTGCCAGCAGTGAAGCCGGGGACAGAGCTTTCTTT
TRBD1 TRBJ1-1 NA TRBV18 CASSPRQGGAFF TGTGCCAGCTCTCCTCGCCAGGGGGGAGCTTTCTTT
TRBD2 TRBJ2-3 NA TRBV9 CASSPTSGREHTQYF TGTGCCAGCAGCCCGACTAGCGGGAGGGAACATACGCAGTATTTT